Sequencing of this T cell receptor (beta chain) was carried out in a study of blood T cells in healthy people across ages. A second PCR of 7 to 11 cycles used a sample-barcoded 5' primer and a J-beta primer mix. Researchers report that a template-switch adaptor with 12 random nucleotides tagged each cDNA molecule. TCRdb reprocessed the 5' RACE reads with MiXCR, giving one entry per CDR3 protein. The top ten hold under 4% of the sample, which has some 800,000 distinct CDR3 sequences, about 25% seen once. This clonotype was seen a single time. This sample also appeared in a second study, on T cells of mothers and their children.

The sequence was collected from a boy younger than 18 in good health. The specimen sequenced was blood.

The CDR3 bases are TGTGCCATAACCCGATCACTAGCTAGCACAGATACGCAGTATTTT. It yields the protein CAITRSLASTDTQYF. This chain joins TRBV10-3 and TRBJ2-3; D may be TRBD2 (6 bases). Trimming took 9 bases from V and 0 from J, leaving 16 bases between them. This CDR3 has 15 residues. Germline V CDR1 and CDR2: ENHRY, SYGVKD.